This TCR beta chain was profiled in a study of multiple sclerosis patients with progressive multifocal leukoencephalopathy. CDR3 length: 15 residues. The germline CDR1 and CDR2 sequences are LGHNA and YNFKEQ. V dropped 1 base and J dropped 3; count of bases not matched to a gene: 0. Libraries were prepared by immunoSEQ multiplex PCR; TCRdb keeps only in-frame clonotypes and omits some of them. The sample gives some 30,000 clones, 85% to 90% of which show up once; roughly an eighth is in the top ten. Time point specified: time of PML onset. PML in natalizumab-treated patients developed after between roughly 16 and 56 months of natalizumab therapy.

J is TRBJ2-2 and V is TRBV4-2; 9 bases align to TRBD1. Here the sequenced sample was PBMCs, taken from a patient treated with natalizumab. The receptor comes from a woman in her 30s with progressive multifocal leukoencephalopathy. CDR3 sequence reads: CASSQGTGDTGELFF. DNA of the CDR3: TGTGCCAGCAGCCAAGGGACAGGGGACACCGGGGAGCTGTTTTTT.